This T cell receptor (beta chain) was sequenced in a study of CD8+CD57+ T cells in acquired aplastic anemia. In the study overall: Recorded DNA amounts for sorted CD4+ and CD8+ cells had an average of 3.2 ug.

With 4 bases removed from V and 7 bases from J, the gap between germline ends came to 24 bases. There are 16 residues in the CDR3. Germline V gene data show CDR1 as SGHRS and CDR2 as YFSETQ. As for this clonotype: Its antigen remains unidentified.

Genomic DNA, the template, was used for profiling of the TCR beta VDJ and CDR3. TCRdb analysed the reads with MiXCR anew, one entry per CDR3 protein. The data hold about half a million distinct CDR3 sequences, with approximately 32% observed a single time. Patients picked for sequencing had shown CD8+CD57+ cell expansion detected by flow cytometry. Untreated patients provided the blood samples, with no therapy given before sampling. Overall study results and limits: Patients and healthy controls showed no significant CD8+ Simpson's diversity difference. Both patients and controls carried the same twenty-nine CD8+ CDR3 sequences.

This TCR was recovered from a human donor with aplastic anemia. Sequencing was done on a sample of sorted CD4+, CD8+, or CD8+CD57+ T cells (not recorded which) from PBMCs. V is TRBV5-1 and J is TRBJ2-7; D may be TRBD1 (6 bases). The CDR3 nucleotides read TGCGCCAGCAGCCCGGACGGCGGATGGGGGCTGAGAGAGCAGTACTTC. Protein sequence: CASSPDGGWGLREQYF. Combining the CDR3 with reference TRBV5-1 and TRBJ2-7 gives the whole variable domain KAGVTQTPRYLIKTRGQQVTLSCSPISGHRSVSWYQQTPGQGLQFLFEYFSETQRNKGNFPGRFSGRQFSNSRSEMNVSTLELGDSALYLCASSPDGGWGLREQYFGPGTRLTVT.